Below, 8 T cell receptor beta chains from the same sample are listed, as sequenced in a study of cytomegalovirus exposure and HLA in healthy donors. The PCR made use of 60 Vbeta and 13 Jbeta primers. The repertoire was sequenced with immunoSEQ multiplex PCR; TCRdb's copy has only in-frame clones and lacks some. The data hold about 170,000 clones, with around 74% observed a single time. Sequencing was carried out using PBMCs. The origin of the receptors is a female donor in good health and CMV-seronegative.

This rearrangement joins TRBV5-1 to TRBJ2-5; D perhaps matches TRBD2 (5 bases). Trimming cost V 0 bases and J 2 bases, with 17 bases left between them. The germline CDR1 and CDR2 sequences are SGHRS and YFSETQ. The CDR3 consists of 17 residues. In DNA form, the CDR3 reads TGCGCCAGCAGCTTGGGGAGTGGAGGAAGGCAACAAGAGACCCAGTACTTC. This codes for CASSLGSGGRQQETQYF.

V usage is TRBV5-1 and J usage is TRBJ1-6; 10 positions agree with TRBD1. Per the germline V gene, CDR1 is SGHRS and CDR2 is YFSETQ. With V trimmed by 3 bases and J by 7 bases, 4 bases remained unmatched. The CDR3 runs to 15 residues. The CDR3 nucleotides are TGCGCCAGCAGCTCCGGGACAGGGGTAAATTCACCCCTCCACTTT. Encoded protein: CASSSGTGVNSPLHF.

This clone occurred a few times. J is TRBJ1-2 and V is TRBV7-3; D call uncertain. Trimming removed 2 bases at V and 3 bases at J, with 13 bases between. Germline V gives CDR1 SGHTA, CDR2 FQGTGA. This CDR3 comprises 15 residues. CDR3 sequence (DNA): TGTGCCAGCAGCTTAGTGGGAAGCGGTGACTATGGCTACACCTTC. Translation: CASSLVGSGDYGYTF.

This sequence joins TRBV27 and TRBJ2-5; D is unclear. The end of the DNA is better explained by TRBJ2-7, so the J call may be wrong. Germline loops: CDR1 MNHEY, CDR2 SMNVEV (reference sequence). There are 12 residues in the CDR3. This CDR3 reads CASSTEVYEQYF. The CDR3 nucleotides are TGTGCCAGCAGCACTGAGGTTTACGAGCAGTACTTC.

The chain uses TRBV27 and TRBJ2-5; the match to TRBD2 covers 11 bases. The germline CDR1 and CDR2 sequences are MNHEY and SMNVEV (reference sequence). The trim removed 3 bases at V and 5 bases at J, leaving 8 bases unmatched. This CDR3 has 16 amino acids. The CDR3, as DNA: TGTGCCAGCAGTTTTTTAGCGGGAGGGTCCGGGGAGACCCAGTACTTC. It yields the protein CASSFLAGGSGETQYF.

The CDR3 DNA reads as TGTGCCAGCAGCGGACTAGAAGAAGAGACCCAGTACTTC. This codes for CASSGLEEETQYF. The rearrangement joins TRBV5-4 to TRBJ2-5; 7 bases line up with TRBD2. CDR3 length equals 13 residues. Germline V gene sequence: CDR1 SGHNT, CDR2 YYREEE (reference sequence). The V segment lost 4 bases and the J segment 3 bases; nucleotides outside the gene matches: 3.

The chain carries TRBV19 and TRBJ1-6; D remains unclear. The CDR3 consists of 15 residues. With 5 bases removed from V and 7 bases from J, the gap between germline ends came to 15 bases. From germline, CDR1 is LNHDA and CDR2 SQIVND (reference sequence). CDR3 sequence (DNA): TGTGCCAGTAGTTTGGTGACATCCCTAAATTCACCCCTCCACTTT. It codes for CASSLVTSLNSPLHF.

J is TRBJ2-3 and V is TRBV7-9; TRBD2 is a possible D gene (5 bases). This CDR3 spans 14 amino acids. V lost 7 bases to trimming and J lost 2 bases, with 13 bases between them. Germline CDR1 SEHNR, CDR2 FQNEAQ (reference sequence). The chain's CDR3 is CASTPSGPTDTQYF. For the CDR3, the DNA is TGTGCCAGCACCCCCAGCGGACCCACAGATACGCAGTATTTT.